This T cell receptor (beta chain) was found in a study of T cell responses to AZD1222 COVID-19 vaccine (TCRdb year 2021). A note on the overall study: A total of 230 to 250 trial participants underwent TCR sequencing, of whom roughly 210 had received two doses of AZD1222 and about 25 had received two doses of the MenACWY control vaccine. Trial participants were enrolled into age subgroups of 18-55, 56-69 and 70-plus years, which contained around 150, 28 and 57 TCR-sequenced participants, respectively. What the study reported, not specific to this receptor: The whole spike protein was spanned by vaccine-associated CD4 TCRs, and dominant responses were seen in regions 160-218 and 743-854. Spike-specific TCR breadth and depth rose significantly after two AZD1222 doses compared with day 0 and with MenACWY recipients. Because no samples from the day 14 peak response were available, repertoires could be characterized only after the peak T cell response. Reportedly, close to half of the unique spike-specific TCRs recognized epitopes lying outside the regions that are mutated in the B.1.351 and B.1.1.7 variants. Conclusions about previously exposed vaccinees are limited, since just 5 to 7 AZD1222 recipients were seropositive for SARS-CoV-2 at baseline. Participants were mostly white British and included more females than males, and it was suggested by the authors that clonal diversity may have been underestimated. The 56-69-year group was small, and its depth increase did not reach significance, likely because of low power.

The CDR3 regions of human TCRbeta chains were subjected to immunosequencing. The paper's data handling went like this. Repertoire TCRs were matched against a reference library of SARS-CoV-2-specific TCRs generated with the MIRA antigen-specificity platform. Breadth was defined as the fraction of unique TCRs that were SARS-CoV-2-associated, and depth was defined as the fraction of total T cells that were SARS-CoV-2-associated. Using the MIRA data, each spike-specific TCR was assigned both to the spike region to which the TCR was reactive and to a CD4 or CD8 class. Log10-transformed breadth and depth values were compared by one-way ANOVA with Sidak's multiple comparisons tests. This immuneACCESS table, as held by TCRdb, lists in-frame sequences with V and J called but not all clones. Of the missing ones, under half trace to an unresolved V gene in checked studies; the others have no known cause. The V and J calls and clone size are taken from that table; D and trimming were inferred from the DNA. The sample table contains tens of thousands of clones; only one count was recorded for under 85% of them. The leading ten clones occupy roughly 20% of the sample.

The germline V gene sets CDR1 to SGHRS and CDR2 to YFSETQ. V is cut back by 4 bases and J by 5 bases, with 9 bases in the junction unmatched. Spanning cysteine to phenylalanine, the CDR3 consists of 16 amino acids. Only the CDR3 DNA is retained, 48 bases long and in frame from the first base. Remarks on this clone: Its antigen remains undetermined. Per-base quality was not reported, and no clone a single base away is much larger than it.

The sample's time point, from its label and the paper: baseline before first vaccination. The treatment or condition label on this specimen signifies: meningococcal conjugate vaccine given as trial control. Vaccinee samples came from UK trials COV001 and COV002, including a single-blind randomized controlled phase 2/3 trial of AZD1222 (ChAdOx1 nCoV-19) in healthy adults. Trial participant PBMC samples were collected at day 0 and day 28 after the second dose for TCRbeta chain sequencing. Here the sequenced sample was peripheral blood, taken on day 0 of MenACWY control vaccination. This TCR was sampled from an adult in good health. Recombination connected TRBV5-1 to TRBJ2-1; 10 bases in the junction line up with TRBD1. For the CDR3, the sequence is CASSRSGTGANNEQFF. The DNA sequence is TGCGCCAGCAGCAGGTCCGGGACAGGGGCAAACAATGAGCAGTTCTTC. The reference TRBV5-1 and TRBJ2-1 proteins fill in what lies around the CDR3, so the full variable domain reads KAGVTQTPRYLIKTRGQQVTLSCSPISGHRSVSWYQQTPGQGLQFLFEYFSETQRNKGNFPGRFSGRQFSNSRSEMNVSTLELGDSALYLCASSRSGTGANNEQFFGPGTRLTVL.